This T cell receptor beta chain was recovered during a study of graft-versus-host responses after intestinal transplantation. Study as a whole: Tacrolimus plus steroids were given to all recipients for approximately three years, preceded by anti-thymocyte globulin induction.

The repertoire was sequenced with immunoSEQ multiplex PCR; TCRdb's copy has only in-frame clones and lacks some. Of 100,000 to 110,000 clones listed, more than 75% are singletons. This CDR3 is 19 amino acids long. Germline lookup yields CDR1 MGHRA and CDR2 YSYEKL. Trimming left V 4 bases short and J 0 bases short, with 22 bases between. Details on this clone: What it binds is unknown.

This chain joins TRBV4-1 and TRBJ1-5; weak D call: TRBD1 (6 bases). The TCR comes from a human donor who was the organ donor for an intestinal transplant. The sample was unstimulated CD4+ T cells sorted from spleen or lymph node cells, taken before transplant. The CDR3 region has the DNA TGCGCCAGCAGCCCCTACTTTGACCGGGACACCACTAGCAATCAGCCCCAGCATTTT. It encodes CASSPYFDRDTTSNQPQHF.